The 27 T cell receptor beta chains below come from one sample, sequenced in a study of blood T cell repertoires in COVID-19. The method was immunoSEQ multiplex PCR; TCRdb's version includes in-frame clones alone and lacks a portion of them. The repertoire holds 150,000 or so clones, with 70% to 85% as singletons. Material for sequencing was peripheral blood. All receptors come from a woman aged 60 to 75 with acute or convalescent COVID-19.

The genes are TRBV21-1 and TRBJ1-6; the table's D call TRBD1 went unverified against the DNA. TRBV21-1 is reported as a pseudogene. This CDR3 is 19 amino acids long. The CDR3 region has the DNA TGTGCCAGCAGCAACGTCGACAAGGCCGCCCGGCCTTATAATTCACCCCTCCACTTT. It yields the protein CASSNVDKAARPYNSPLHF.

This chain links TRBV4-2 with TRBJ1-1, with 10 bases identical to TRBD1. The J segment lost 4 bases and the V segment lost 4 bases, leaving 12 bases of the junction unmatched. Germline-derived CDR1 and CDR2 are LGHNA and YNFKEQ. CDR3 length: 17 amino acids. CDR3 DNA: TGTGCCAGCAGCCCCCAGGACAGGGGGGAATTTAGCACTGAAGCTTTCTTT. Translation gives CASSPQDRGEFSTEAFF.

The gene calls are TRBV5-8 and TRBJ1-2; 12 nucleotides agree with TRBD1. CDR1 is SGHTS and CDR2 is YDEGEE in the germline V gene. With V trimmed by 5 bases and J by 1 base, 9 bases remained unmatched. The CDR3 has 17 residues. In DNA, the CDR3 is TGTGCCAGCAGTCGGGGACAGGGGGCCTCCTATAACTATGGCTACACCTTC. Its translation is CASSRGQGASYNYGYTF. Supplemented by reference TRBV5-8 and TRBJ1-2, the full variable domain reads EAGVTQSPTHLIKTRGQQATLRCSPISGHTSVYWYQQALGLGLQFLLWYDEGEERNRGNFPPRFSGRQFPNYSSELNVNALELEDSALYLCASSRGQGASYNYGYTFGSGTRLTVV.

The chain carries TRBV15 and TRBJ1-4; weak D call: TRBD1 (6 bases). Germline V CDR1 and CDR2: LNHNV, YYDKDF (reference sequence). The CDR3 is made up of 14 amino acids. V lost 6 bases and J 8 bases, leaving 16 bases between the germline ends. The CDR3 is CATRWDIGREKLFF. DNA of the CDR3: TGTGCCACCAGGTGGGACATCGGGAGGGAAAAACTGTTTTTT.

CDR3 sequence: CASSLAGEGYTF. Here the CDR3 DNA reads TGTGCCAGCAGCTTAGCGGGAGAGGGCTACACCTTC. The chain links TRBV7-9 to TRBJ1-2, with D unresolved. This CDR3 is 12 amino acids long. Trimming left V 0 bases short and J 8 bases short, with 7 bases between. The V gene's germline CDR1 is SEHNR and CDR2 FQNEAQ (reference sequence).

The sample holds a few counts of this clone. The rearrangement joins TRBV11-2 to TRBJ1-3; the match to TRBD1 covers 12 bases. V shed 5 bases and J 4 bases; nucleotides not matched to a gene: 6. Germline V gene lookup returns CDR1 SGHAT and CDR2 FQNNGV. There are 16 residues in the CDR3. CDR3 DNA: TGTGCCAGCAGCAAGGGACAGGGGGCGAGAGGAAACACCATATATTTT. Its translation is CASSKGQGARGNTIYF.

The chain combines TRBV18 with TRBJ2-1; TRBD1 agrees at 9 bases. Germline V gives CDR1 KGHSH, CDR2 LQKENI. Trimming at V came to 3 bases and at J to 3 bases, leaving 15 bases not matched to a gene. This CDR3 region has 19 residues. The CDR3 sequence is CASSPQGTGMPGGYNEQFF. DNA for the CDR3: TGTGCCAGCTCACCCCAAGGGACAGGGATGCCTGGAGGCTACAATGAGCAGTTCTTC.

This clone was found once. V usage is TRBV7-3 and J usage is TRBJ2-1; possible D gene TRBD1, 5 bases. Germline CDR1 SGHTA, CDR2 FQGTGA. The CDR3 spans 14 residues. Trimming cost V 5 bases and J 8 bases, with 16 bases left between them. The CDR3 region is CASSPGRVRHEQFF. CDR3 DNA sequence: TGTGCCAGCAGCCCCGGCAGGGTTAGGCATGAGCAGTTCTTC.

V usage is TRBV7-3 and J usage is TRBJ1-1, with 7 bases matching TRBD1. The CDR3 is 15 residues long. Looked up from germline, CDR1 is SGHTA and CDR2 is FQGTGA. With 5 bases clipped from V and 3 bases from J, the junction kept 9 bases outside the gene matches. The CDR3 here is CASSETGARDTEAFF. CDR3 in DNA: TGTGCCAGCAGCGAAACAGGGGCGAGGGACACTGAAGCTTTCTTT.

This chain connects TRBV7-2 to TRBJ2-1; 9 positions agree with TRBD2. Germline-derived CDR1 and CDR2 are SGHTA and FQGNSA. The CDR3 extends over 15 amino acids. V lost 1 base to trimming and J lost 8 bases; unmatched junction nucleotides: 6. CDR3 region: CASSLGAGGQYEQFF. The CDR3 DNA sequence: TGTGCCAGCAGCTTAGGAGCGGGGGGCCAGTATGAGCAGTTCTTC.

This clone was counted once. V and J are TRBV28 and TRBJ1-5, with a tentative D call TRBD1 (6 bases). The CDR3 extends over 16 amino acids. V lost 2 bases and J lost 4, with 15 bases in between. Germline V gene lookup returns CDR1 MDHEN and CDR2 SYDVKM. The CDR3 DNA sequence: TGTGCCAGCAGTTTAAGCCGGGGGGCAGGAAATCAGCCCCAGCATTTT. Its translation is CASSLSRGAGNQPQHF.

This chain uses TRBV20-1 with TRBJ1-1, with a weak D call TRBD1 (6 bases). V lost 0 bases, J lost 10 bases, and 9 bases lay in between. This CDR3 has 11 residues. Germline V gene sequence: CDR1 DFQATT, CDR2 SNEGSKA (reference sequence). CDR3 sequence (DNA): TGCAGTGCTAGAGAGCAGACAGGAGCTTTCTTT. Translation gives CSAREQTGAFF.

This chain links TRBV7-8 with TRBJ2-4; the D gene is possibly TRBD2 (6 bases). With 1 base removed from V and 13 bases from J, the gap between germline ends came to 14 bases. Per germline, CDR1 SGHVS and CDR2 FQNEAQ. The CDR3 runs 13 residues. CDR3 bases: TGTGCCAGCAGCTTAGAAAATTATGGACTACAGTACTTC. As protein: CASSLENYGLQYF. The entire variable domain, with the rest obtained from reference TRBV7-8 and TRBJ2-4, is as follows: GAGVSQSPRYKVAKRGQDVALRCDPISGHVSLFWYQQALGQGPEFLTYFQNEAQLDKSGLPSDRFFAERPEGSVSTLKIQRTQQEDSAVYLCASSLENYGLQYFGAGTRLSVL.

The chain combines TRBV5-4 with TRBJ2-1; 8 positions agree with TRBD2. The CDR3 is 15 amino acids. Per the germline V gene, CDR1 is SGHNT and CDR2 is YYREEE (reference sequence). J gave up 0 bases and V 4 bases, and 3 bases lay outside the gene matches. The CDR3 protein is CASSGTRSSYNEQFF. The DNA for the CDR3 is TGTGCCAGCAGCGGGACTAGGAGCTCCTACAATGAGCAGTTCTTC.

V usage is TRBV28 and J usage is TRBJ1-1; TRBD1 might be the D (5 bases). CDR1 is MDHEN and CDR2 is SYDVKM in the germline V gene. The CDR3 contains 12 residues. Trimming shortened V by 6 bases and J by 10 bases, and 15 bases separated the two germline ends. In nucleotides, the CDR3 is TGTGCCAGCAGCCGGGGGGGAATCACAGCTTTCTTT. Translation: CASSRGGITAFF.

The chain is built from TRBV5-1 and TRBJ1-2; D possibly corresponds to TRBD1 (6 bases). Germline values: CDR1 SGHRS, CDR2 YFSETQ. CDR3 length equals 15 residues. The V end was cut by 0 bases, the J end by 4 bases, with 13 bases between. The CDR3 coding sequence is TGCGCCAGCAGCTTGGGACAGGCCGTAGGCTATGGCTACACCTTC. This translates into CASSLGQAVGYGYTF.

This clone was detected many times. V usage is TRBV19 and J usage is TRBJ1-4, with D possibly being TRBD1 (6 bases). From germline, CDR1 is LNHDA and CDR2 SQIVND (reference sequence). The V end was cut by 5 bases, the J end by 8 bases, with 18 bases between. This CDR3 comprises 15 residues. This chain's CDR3 is CASSLTGVELEKLFF. For the CDR3, the DNA is TGTGCCAGTAGTTTGACAGGAGTAGAGTTGGAAAAACTGTTTTTT. The full variable domain, rest sourced from reference TRBV19 and TRBJ1-4, is DGGITQSPKYLFRKEGQNVTLSCEQNLNHDAMYWYRQDPGQGLRLIYYSQIVNDFQKGDIAEGYSVSREKKESFPLTVTSAQKNPTAFYLCASSLTGVELEKLFFGSGTQLSVL.

The rearrangement joins TRBV6-5 to TRBJ1-5; 7 bases match TRBD1. In germline, CDR1 is MNHEY, CDR2 SVGAGI. V shed 6 bases, J shed 5 bases, and the junction held 7 bases outside the gene matches. The CDR3 extends over 14 amino acids. CDR3 bases: TGTGCCAGCAGGGCCGGGACAGATTATCAGCCCCAGCATTTT. It yields the protein CASRAGTDYQPQHF.

V gene TRBV9 combines with J gene TRBJ1-3; D is unclear. V was pared by 0 bases and J by 2 bases, with 18 bases between. Germline lookup yields CDR1 SGDLS and CDR2 YYNGEE. The CDR3 covers 18 residues. CDR3 DNA: TGTGCCAGCAGCGTAGTCCCAGACTTCACAAGAGCTGGAAACACCATATATTTT. Protein: CASSVVPDFTRAGNTIYF. Combining the CDR3 with reference TRBV9 and TRBJ1-3 gives the whole variable domain DSGVTQTPKHLITATGQRVTLRCSPRSGDLSVYWYQQSLDQGLQFLIQYYNGEERAKGNILERFSAQQFPDLHSELNLSSLELGDSALYFCASSVVPDFTRAGNTIYFGEGSWLTVV.

The rearrangement links TRBV2 to TRBJ2-5, with D possibly TRBD1 on 5 matching bases. Trimming left V 3 bases short and J 5 bases short, with 10 bases between. Germline CDR1 SNHLY, CDR2 FYNNEI. The CDR3 spans 13 residues. The DNA of the CDR3 is TGTGCCAGCAGTGATCCAGGGCGGGAGACCCAGTACTTC. Translated, it gives CASSDPGRETQYF.

This clone was recorded once. CDR3 loop: CASTGTGTDRNIQYF. The CDR3 region has the DNA TGTGCCAGCACCGGTACCGGGACAGACCGAAACATTCAGTACTTC. The chain employs TRBV27 and TRBJ2-4; 7 bases map to TRBD1. The V gene's germline CDR1 is MNHEY and CDR2 SMNVEV (reference sequence). The CDR3 is 15 residues long. The junction had 12 bases not matched to a gene; V was cut back by 7 bases and J by 6 bases.

In DNA form, the CDR3 reads TGTGCCAGCAGCTTATCCGAACAGGGGCGGTACACGGTCTATGGCTACACCTTC. The encoded protein is CASSLSEQGRYTVYGYTF. The chain uses TRBV7-6 and TRBJ1-2; 7 bases map to TRBD1. Germline assignment: CDR1 SGHVS and CDR2 FNYEAQ. The junction had 16 bases not matched to a gene; V was cut back by 2 bases and J by 4 bases. CDR3 length equals 18 residues. Drawing the rest from reference TRBV7-6 and TRBJ1-2, the complete variable domain is GAGVSQSPRYKVTKRGQDVALRCDPISGHVSLYWYRQALGQGPEFLTYFNYEAQQDKSGLPNDRFSAERPEGSISTLTIQRTEQRDSAMYRCASSLSEQGRYTVYGYTFGSGTRLTVV.

This rearrangement joins TRBV7-3 to TRBJ2-2, with 8 bases matching TRBD1. CDR3 length: 15 residues. Germline V gives CDR1 SGHTA, CDR2 FQGTGA. Trimming took 6 bases from V and 0 from J; bases not matched to a gene: 3. The CDR3, as DNA: TGTGCCAGCAGGGGACAGGCAACGAACACCGGGGAGCTGTTTTTT. Translating it yields CASRGQATNTGELFF.

The chain recombines TRBV6-6 with TRBJ2-5; 7 bases are a match to TRBD2. The CDR3 loop spans 13 amino acids. The V segment lost 9 bases and the J segment 5 bases; nucleotides outside the gene matches: 9. Germline V lookup: CDR1 MNHNY, CDR2 SVGAGI (reference sequence). DNA for the CDR3: TGTGCCAGTGGGGGGGGAAGCGGGGAGACCCAGTACTTC. It specifies CASGGGSGETQYF.

The chain uses TRBV28 and TRBJ1-4, with D perhaps TRBD1 (6 bases). Looked up from germline, CDR1 is MDHEN and CDR2 is SYDVKM. V was shortened by 7 bases and J by 8 bases, with 11 bases between the two germline ends. The CDR3 consists of 12 residues. The CDR3, as DNA: TGTGCCAGCAAGACAGGCGCCGAAAAACTGTTTTTT. This sequence encodes CASKTGAEKLFF.

The rearrangement joins TRBV5-1 to TRBJ2-7; TRBD2 is a possible D gene (5 bases). CDR1 and CDR2 from the germline V gene are SGHRS and YFSETQ. The CDR3 has 15 amino acids. V lost 0 bases to trimming and J lost 5 bases, with 15 bases between them. The CDR3 loop is CASSLVRAGGDEQYF. The CDR3 coding sequence is TGCGCCAGCAGCTTGGTGCGGGCAGGAGGCGACGAGCAGTACTTC.

The chain combines TRBV5-1 with TRBJ2-5; tentatively, D is TRBD1 (6 bases). Trimming took 4 bases from V and 2 from J, leaving 9 bases between them. CDR3 size: 13 residues. Per germline, CDR1 SGHRS and CDR2 YFSETQ. DNA of the CDR3: TGCGCCAGCAGCGTAGGACAGCAAGAGACCCAGTACTTC. Its protein is CASSVGQQETQYF.